These 10 T cell receptor beta chains came from one sample sequenced in a study of cytomegalovirus exposure and HLA in healthy donors (dated by TCRdb to 2015 to 2018). Library preparation was by the immunoSEQ multiplex PCR assay. The multiplex PCR relied on a mix of 60 forward primers for TCR Vbeta segments and 13 reverse primers for TCR Jbeta segments. TCRdb took over this immuneACCESS table, retaining in-frame rearrangements with V and J assigned. Such tables are incomplete; in checked studies, under half of the missing clones stem from an unresolved V gene, and the remainder is unexplained. The sample has roughly 100,000 clones on record, around 80% of them singletons. The top ten constitute 11% of the sample. The sample taken for sequencing was PBMCs. These receptors were obtained from a man aged 18-30 years in good health and CMV-seropositive.

This chain uses TRBV5-1 with TRBJ2-6; D possibly corresponds to TRBD1 (5 bases). Deletions cut 2 bases from V and 3 bases from J, with 9 bases between. Germline V gives CDR1 SGHRS, CDR2 YFSETQ. This CDR3 region has 15 residues. CDR3 coding DNA: TGCGCCAGCAGCTTCGAAGGGGTTGGGGCCAACGTCCTGACTTTC. Amino acids: CASSFEGVGANVLTF.

This clone has a handful of counts. The chain uses TRBV2 and TRBJ1-5; 10 bases fit TRBD1. With V trimmed by 7 bases and J by 7 bases, 10 bases remained unmatched. The CDR3 runs to 15 residues. Per germline, CDR1 SNHLY and CDR2 FYNNEI. Here the CDR3 reads CASTRDRGGGQPQHF. The CDR3 DNA sequence: TGTGCCAGCACCCGGGACAGGGGAGGAGGGCAGCCCCAGCATTTT.

The chain uses TRBV5-6 and TRBJ2-7; 10 positions agree with TRBD1. Per the germline V gene, CDR1 is SGHDT and CDR2 is YYEEEE. Losses at the gene ends were 1 base for V and 5 bases for J; bases not matched to a gene: 9. This CDR3 is 16 amino acids long. The CDR3 coding sequence is TGTGCCAGCAGCTTGAGGTGGGACAGGGGACTTCACGAGCAGTACTTC. Residues: CASSLRWDRGLHEQYF.

This sequence joins TRBV7-8 and TRBJ1-2; 9 nucleotides line up with TRBD1. From germline, CDR1 is SGHVS and CDR2 FQNEAQ. This CDR3 is built from 15 residues. Trimming at V came to 1 base and at J to 6 bases, leaving 6 bases not matched to a gene. The CDR3: CASSLGDRGKNGYTF. CDR3 coding DNA: TGTGCCAGCAGCTTAGGCGACAGGGGGAAAAATGGCTACACCTTC.

V gene TRBV6-1 combines with J gene TRBJ2-1; TRBD1 agrees at 10 bases. Germline CDR1 and CDR2: MNHNS and SASEGT. The CDR3 covers 14 residues. CDR3 protein: CAMGDRGSYNEQFF. The CDR3 region has the DNA TGTGCTATGGGGGACAGGGGCTCCTACAATGAGCAGTTCTTC.

The rearrangement uses TRBV6-5 and TRBJ1-1; TRBD1 matches at 8 bases. With V trimmed by 0 bases and J by 1 base, 4 bases remained unmatched. Germline CDR1 reads MNHEY; CDR2 reads SVGAGI. The CDR3 has 16 residues. The CDR3 reads CASSYSRGQGNTEAFF. The CDR3 coding sequence is TGTGCCAGCAGTTACTCCCGCGGACAGGGGAACACTGAAGCTTTCTTT.

The gene calls are TRBV7-9 and TRBJ2-5, with 7 bases that match TRBD1. CDR1 is SEHNR and CDR2 is FQNEAQ in the germline V gene (reference sequence). V lost 4 bases to trimming and J lost 2 bases; unmatched junction nucleotides: 1. The CDR3 is made up of 13 amino acids. The CDR3 protein is CASSSDRQETQYF. DNA for the CDR3: TGTGCCAGCAGCTCGGACAGGCAAGAGACCCAGTACTTC.

This sequence joins TRBV5-1 and TRBJ2-7; D uncertain. CDR1 is SGHRS and CDR2 is YFSETQ in the germline V gene. Trimming pared 4 bases from V and 0 bases from J, leaving 11 bases between. This CDR3 is 14 amino acids long. Here the CDR3 reads CASSPTAGSYEQYF. In DNA, the CDR3 is TGCGCCAGCAGCCCAACAGCAGGCTCCTACGAGCAGTACTTC.

The chain combines TRBV11-2 with TRBJ1-1; D may be TRBD1 (5 bases). Germline V gives CDR1 SGHAT, CDR2 FQNNGV. The CDR3 consists of 14 residues. V lost 6 bases, J lost 7 bases, and 18 bases lay in between. The CDR3 DNA reads as TGTGCCAGCAGTCCTGCGGGACGGAGAAATGAAGCTTTCTTT. It translates to CASSPAGRRNEAFF.

This clone showed up just once. V usage is TRBV29-1 and J usage is TRBJ2-5; weak D call: TRBD2 (5 bases). Trimming cost V 6 bases and J 5 bases, with 10 bases left between them. Germline-derived CDR1 and CDR2 are SQVTM and ANQGSEA. This CDR3 spans 11 amino acids. CDR3 coding DNA: TGCAGCGTATCGACGGGGGAGACCCAGTACTTC. Its protein is CSVSTGETQYF.